The 2 T cell receptor beta chains reported below all come from one sample, sequenced in a study of blood T cell repertoires in COVID-19. The table came from immunoSEQ multiplex PCR; TCRdb's copy has only in-frame clones and leaves some out. The repertoire includes under 300,000 clones, around 83% of them detected once, and approximately 1.5% sits in the top ten. Sequencing was carried out using peripheral blood. These receptor sequences come from a woman aged 40 to 50 who had recovered from COVID-19.

The CDR3 here is CASSTQGAPRGETQYF. The DNA of the CDR3 is TGTGCCAGCAGCACACAGGGGGCGCCCCGAGGAGAGACCCAGTACTTC. This sequence joins TRBV5-5 and TRBJ2-5, with TRBD1 matching 9 bases. CDR3 size: 16 residues. CDR1 and CDR2 (germline): SGHKS, YYEKEE (reference sequence). With V trimmed by 4 bases and J by 4 bases, 11 bases remained unmatched.

The chain has TRBV25-1 and TRBJ1-1, with a possible D match to TRBD1 (6 bases). With 1 base removed from V and 10 bases from J, the gap between germline ends came to 16 bases. There are 14 residues in the CDR3. Per germline, CDR1 MGHDK and CDR2 SYGVNS. CDR3 sequence (DNA): TGTGCCAGCAGTGAATGGGACACCACTAGGCGAGCTTTCTTT. Encoded protein: CASSEWDTTRRAFF. Filled out from reference TRBV25-1 and TRBJ1-1, the complete variable domain reads EADIYQTPRYLVIGTGKKITLECSQTMGHDKMYWYQQDPGMELHLIHYSYGVNSTEKGDLSSESTVSRIRTEHFPLTLESARPSHTSQYLCASSEWDTTRRAFFGQGTRLTVV.